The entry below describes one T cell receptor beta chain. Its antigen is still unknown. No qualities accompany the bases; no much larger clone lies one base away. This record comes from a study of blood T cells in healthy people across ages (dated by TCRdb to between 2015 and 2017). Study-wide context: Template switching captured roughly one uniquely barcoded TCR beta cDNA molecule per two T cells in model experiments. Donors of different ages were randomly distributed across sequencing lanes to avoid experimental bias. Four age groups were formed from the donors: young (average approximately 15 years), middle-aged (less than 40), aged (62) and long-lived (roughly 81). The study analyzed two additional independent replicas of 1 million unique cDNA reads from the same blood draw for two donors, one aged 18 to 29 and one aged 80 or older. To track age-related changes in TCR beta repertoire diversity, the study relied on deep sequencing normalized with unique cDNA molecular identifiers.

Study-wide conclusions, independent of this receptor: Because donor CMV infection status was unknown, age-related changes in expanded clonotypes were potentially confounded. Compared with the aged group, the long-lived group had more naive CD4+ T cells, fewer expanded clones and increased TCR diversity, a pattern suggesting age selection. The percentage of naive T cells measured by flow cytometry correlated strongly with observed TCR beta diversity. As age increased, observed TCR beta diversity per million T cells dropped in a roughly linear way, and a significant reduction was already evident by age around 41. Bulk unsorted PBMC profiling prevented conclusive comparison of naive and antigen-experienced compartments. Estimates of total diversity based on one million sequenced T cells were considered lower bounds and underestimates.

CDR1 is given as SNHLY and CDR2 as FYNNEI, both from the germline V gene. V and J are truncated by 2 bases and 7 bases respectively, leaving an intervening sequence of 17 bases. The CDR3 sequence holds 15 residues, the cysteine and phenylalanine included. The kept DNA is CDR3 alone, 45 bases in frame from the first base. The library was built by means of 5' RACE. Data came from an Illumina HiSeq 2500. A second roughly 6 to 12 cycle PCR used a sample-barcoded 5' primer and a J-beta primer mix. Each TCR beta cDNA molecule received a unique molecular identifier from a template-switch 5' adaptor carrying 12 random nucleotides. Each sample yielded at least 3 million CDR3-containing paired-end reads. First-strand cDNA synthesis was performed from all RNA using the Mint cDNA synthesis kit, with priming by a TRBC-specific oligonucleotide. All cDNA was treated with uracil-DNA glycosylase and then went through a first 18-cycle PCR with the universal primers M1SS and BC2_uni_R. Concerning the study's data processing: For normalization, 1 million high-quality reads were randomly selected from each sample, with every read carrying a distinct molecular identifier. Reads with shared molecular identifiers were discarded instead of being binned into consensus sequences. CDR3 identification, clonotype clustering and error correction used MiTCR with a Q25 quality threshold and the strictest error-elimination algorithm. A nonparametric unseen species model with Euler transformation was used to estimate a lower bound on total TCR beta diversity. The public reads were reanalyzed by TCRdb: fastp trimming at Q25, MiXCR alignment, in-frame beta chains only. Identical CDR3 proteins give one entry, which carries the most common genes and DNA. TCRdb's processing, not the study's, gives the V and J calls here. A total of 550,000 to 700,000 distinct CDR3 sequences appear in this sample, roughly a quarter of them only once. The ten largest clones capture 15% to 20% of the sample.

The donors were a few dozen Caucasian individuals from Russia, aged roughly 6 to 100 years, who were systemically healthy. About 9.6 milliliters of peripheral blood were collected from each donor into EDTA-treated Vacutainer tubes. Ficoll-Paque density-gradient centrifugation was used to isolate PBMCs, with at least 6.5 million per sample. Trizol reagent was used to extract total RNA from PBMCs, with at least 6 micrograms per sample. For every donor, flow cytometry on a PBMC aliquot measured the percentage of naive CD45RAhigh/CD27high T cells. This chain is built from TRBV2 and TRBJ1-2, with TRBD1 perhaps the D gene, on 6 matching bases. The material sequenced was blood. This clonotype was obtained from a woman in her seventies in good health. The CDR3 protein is CASSERQDVLRGYTF. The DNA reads TGTGCCAGCAGTGAAAGACAGGACGTTCTCCGTGGCTACACCTTC.